Listed below are T cell receptor beta chains from one sample, sequenced in a study of T cell repertoires in cytomegalovirus infection. TCRdb re-analysed the reads in MiXCR, keeping a single row per CDR3 protein. The sample lists roughly 180,000 distinct CDR3 sequences; approximately 18% were seen once. Sequenced sample: CD8+ T cells from PBMCs. These TCRs come from a human donor in good health (CMV status not recorded). Some clones in this sample may be carry-over from other donors' samples. Each CDR3 is given with its conserved first and last residue. Each record gives: J gene, V gene, CDR3 protein.

TRBJ2-7 TRBV4-3 CASSQGRTGSSYEQYF
TRBJ1-2 TRBV2 CASSDNEGASNYGYTF
TRBJ2-1 TRBV29-1 CSAEDSGDSYNEQFF
TRBJ2-1 TRBV2 CASKKTSGSYNEQFF
TRBJ2-2 TRBV7-9 CATPPGRVETGELFF
TRBJ2-7 TRBV11-2 CASSLEREYEQYF
TRBJ2-1 TRBV7-8 CASSPLMTGKYEQFF
TRBJ2-5 TRBV6-5 CASSYTPGVGRETQYF
TRBJ2-5 TRBV20-1 CSARDGGGQETQYF
TRBJ2-4 TRBV6-1 CASSEEQENIQYF
TRBJ1-1 TRBV28 CASSKPQGMNTEAFF
TRBJ2-7 TRBV9 CASSVSGQASSEQYF
TRBJ2-2 TRBV28 CASSSTDANTGELFF
TRBJ2-1 TRBV7-9 CASSELAPYNEQFF
TRBJ2-3 TRBV7-2 CASSLEQGATDTQYF
TRBJ2-5 TRBV5-6 CASSSQVLQETQYF
TRBJ2-2 TRBV4-3 CASSRSPGGGYSTGELFF
TRBJ1-5 TRBV10-3 CAISESGGGNQPQHF
TRBJ2-3 TRBV2 CASRGLLDTQYF
TRBJ2-7 TRBV10-3 CAISGDRGTYEQYF
TRBJ1-6 TRBV28 CASSQGFFRAGNSPLHF
TRBJ2-1 TRBV24-1 CATSPSGLAGDEQFF
TRBJ2-1 TRBV29-1 CSVEAGRGLAGGPGSYNEQFF
TRBJ1-2 TRBV29-1 CSVEPGEGYGYTF
TRBJ2-1 TRBV13 CAIVGKGNEQFF
TRBJ2-1 TRBV12-3/TRBV12-4 CASSLVPSSLTREGANEQFF
TRBJ1-2 TRBV12-3/TRBV12-4 CAILHRGSYGYTF
TRBJ2-7 TRBV7-2 CASSSGLAGGRSYEQYF
TRBJ2-1 TRBV7-3 CASSLIGGAREQFF
TRBJ1-1 TRBV7-6 CASSPTGPLTAFF
TRBJ2-2 TRBV20-1 CSAITEPGELFF
TRBJ2-2 TRBV7-2 CASSAPGQTLPGELFF
TRBJ2-3 TRBV12-3/TRBV12-4 CASSLGRSPSTDTQYF
TRBJ2-5 TRBV5-4 CASSLARGLAGGPQETQYF